The T cell receptor beta chain under discussion was sequenced for a study of blood T cell repertoires in COVID-19. Study-wide background: The analysed material was cDNA or gDNA that came from T cells, B-cell-depleted T cells, or PBMCs.

The CDR3 consists of 15 residues. Germline CDR1 reads SGDLS; CDR2 reads YYNGEE. The germline V and J ends were trimmed by 4 bases and 0 bases, with 11 bases remaining between them. The assay was immunoSEQ multiplex PCR, and TCRdb's table has in-frame clones only and misses some. The table shows fewer than 350,000 clones, with around nine tenths occurring only once. Clinical histories supplied by participants themselves formed the basis of cohort assignment. Symptom resolution, clearance, or two negative PCRs marked the recovered donors of Cohort 3. About this clone: Other DNA sequences within the sample encode an identical CDR3.

The sequence was obtained from a woman in her forties who had recovered from COVID-19. The gene calls are TRBV9 and TRBJ2-1, with D tentatively TRBD1 (6 bases). The specimen sequenced was PBMCs or T cells enriched from blood (not recorded which). The CDR3, as DNA: TGTGCCAGCAGCATCGGACAGAGCTCCTACAATGAGCAGTTCTTC. It encodes CASSIGQSSYNEQFF.